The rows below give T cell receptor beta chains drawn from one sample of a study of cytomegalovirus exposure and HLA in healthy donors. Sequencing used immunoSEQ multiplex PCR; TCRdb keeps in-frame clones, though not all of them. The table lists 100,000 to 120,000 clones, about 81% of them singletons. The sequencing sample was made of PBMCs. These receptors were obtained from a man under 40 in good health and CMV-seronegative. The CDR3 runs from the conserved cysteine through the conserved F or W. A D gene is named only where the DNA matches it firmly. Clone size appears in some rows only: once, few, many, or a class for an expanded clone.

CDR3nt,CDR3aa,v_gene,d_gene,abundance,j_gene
TGTGCCAGTAGCAAACAGGTCCGGACTAACTATGGCTACACCTTC,CASSKQVRTNYGYTF,TRBV19,-,-,TRBJ1-2
TGCGCCAGCAGCCAAGAAACAGGGGCCTTATACGAGCAGTACTTC,CASSQETGALYEQYF,TRBV4-1,TRBD1,-,TRBJ2-7
TGTGCCAGCAGCCCCCCGGGGGGGGGAAATGGAAACACCATATATTTT,CASSPPGGGNGNTIYF,TRBV9,-,-,TRBJ1-3
TGTGCCAGCAGCACAACCTACGAGCAGTACTTC,CASSTTYEQYF,TRBV7-8,-,-,TRBJ2-7
TGCGCCAGCAGGGACGACCGGGCCGGCGGGGTTGAAGCTTTCTTT,CASRDDRAGGVEAFF,TRBV5-1,-,-,TRBJ1-1
TGCGCCAGCATCGAGATAGCGGGGGGAGACAATGAGCAGTTCTTC,CASIEIAGGDNEQFF,TRBV5-1,TRBD2,-,TRBJ2-1
TGTGCCAGCAGCTTGATATATATAGCGGGAGGCCATGAGCAGTTCTTC,CASSLIYIAGGHEQFF,TRBV13,TRBD2,-,TRBJ2-1
TGCGCCAGCAGAATCGGACAGGGGGCTGGGGAGACCCAGTACTTC,CASRIGQGAGETQYF,TRBV5-1,TRBD1,few,TRBJ2-5
TGTGCCAGTACCTTGAACACCGGGGAGCTGTTTTTT,CASTLNTGELFF,TRBV19,-,-,TRBJ2-2
TGTGCCAGCAGCTCTGACAGGCTAGTCTCTGGAAACACCATATATTTT,CASSSDRLVSGNTIYF,TRBV7-2,-,-,TRBJ1-3
TGTGCCAGCTCACAAATAGGACAGGGTGACGAGCAGTACTTC,CASSQIGQGDEQYF,TRBV18,TRBD1,-,TRBJ2-7
TGTGCCATCAGTGACCATACGGGTAATCTGGAGCGGAAACCTTCCTACGAGCAGTACTTC,CAISDHTGNLERKPSYEQYF,TRBV10-3,-,-,TRBJ2-7
TGTGCCAGCAGCCTAGCCTTGACCGCCGATTCACCCCTCCACTTT,CASSLALTADSPLHF,TRBV14,-,-,TRBJ1-6
TGTGCCAGCAGCGGGGACAGGGGAAACATTCAGTACTTC,CASSGDRGNIQYF,TRBV9,TRBD1,-,TRBJ2-4
TGCAGCGTTGAATTATTTGGACAGGGCTTCCAAGAGACCCAGTACTTC,CSVELFGQGFQETQYF,TRBV29-1,TRBD1,once,TRBJ2-5
TGCGCCAGCAGCCCCCAAGGGACAGGGATGATAGCTTTCTTT,CASSPQGTGMIAFF,TRBV4-1,TRBD1,-,TRBJ1-1
TGTGCCAGTAGTCAGGGACAGAGGGAGACCCAGTACTTC,CASSQGQRETQYF,TRBV19,TRBD1,-,TRBJ2-5
TGTGCCAGCAGTTTATCGCGGCAAGAGACCCAGTACTTC,CASSLSRQETQYF,TRBV27,-,-,TRBJ2-5
TGTGCCAGCAGTTACTCGACTAACACTGAAGCTTTCTTT,CASSYSTNTEAFF,TRBV6-5,-,-,TRBJ1-1
TGTGCCAGCAGCCAAGACTGGGCGGGGGGCTACGAGCAGTACTTC,CASSQDWAGGYEQYF,TRBV5-4,TRBD2,-,TRBJ2-7
TGTGCCAGCAGCAGCGGACAGGTCCAGGCCAATGAGCAGTTCTTC,CASSSGQVQANEQFF,TRBV5-4,TRBD1,-,TRBJ2-1
TGTGCCAGCCGTTCGGGGGGAATCGCCTACGAGCAGTACTTC,CASRSGGIAYEQYF,TRBV28,TRBD2,-,TRBJ2-7
TGTGCCAGCAGCTTGGCCGGGGCTGGAAACACCATATATTTT,CASSLAGAGNTIYF,TRBV5-6,-,-,TRBJ1-3
TGCGCCAGCAGCACCGGACAGGGGGAAGAGCAGTACTTC,CASSTGQGEEQYF,TRBV5-1,TRBD1,few,TRBJ2-7
TGTGCCAGCAGCTTAGCGTTAGTCCCTCCCCCTAACTATGGCTACACCTTC,CASSLALVPPPNYGYTF,TRBV7-9,-,-,TRBJ1-2
TGTGCCAGCAGCGGATGGACAGGGTCTTACAATGAGCAGTTCTTC,CASSGWTGSYNEQFF,TRBV5-6,TRBD1,-,TRBJ2-1
TGTGCCAGCAGCTTGGAGGGGGACATTCGGCCCCAGCATTTT,CASSLEGDIRPQHF,TRBV5-5,-,once,TRBJ1-5
TGTGCCAGCAGCCAAAGTCACGGGGGGTATCCCGAGCAGTACTTC,CASSQSHGGYPEQYF,TRBV11-2,TRBD2,few,TRBJ2-7
TGTGCCAGCAGTTACAGGGAGTATGAAAAACTGTTTTTT,CASSYREYEKLFF,TRBV6-5,-,once,TRBJ1-4
TGTGCCAGCAGTGACTCAGAGTCAGGGCAGGGCCAAGAGACCCAGTACTTC,CASSDSESGQGQETQYF,TRBV6-4,-,-,TRBJ2-5
TGTGCCAGCAGCTTGGCCGGTTCAGGGTACCAAGAGACCCAGTACTTC,CASSLAGSGYQETQYF,TRBV5-4,-,once,TRBJ2-5
TGTGCCAGTAGTCCTACTCTGGGGGCCAACGTCCTGACTTTC,CASSPTLGANVLTF,TRBV19,-,-,TRBJ2-6
TGTGCCAGCAGCAAATGGCCGACAGGGAACACCGGGGAGCTGTTTTTT,CASSKWPTGNTGELFF,TRBV21-1,-,once,TRBJ2-2
TGCGCCAGCAGGCCCCAAGCGGGGCGGTACGAGCAGTACTTC,CASRPQAGRYEQYF,TRBV5-1,TRBD2,-,TRBJ2-7
TGTGCCAGTAGTATAGATCTGGAGGGAATCACCCCCACAGATACGCAGTATTTT,CASSIDLEGITPTDTQYF,TRBV19,-,once,TRBJ2-3
TGTGCCAGCAGCGTAGCTCCAGCGGGAGGCTCCTACGAGCAGTACTTC,CASSVAPAGGSYEQYF,TRBV9,TRBD2,-,TRBJ2-7
TGTGCCAGCAGCTTTTCGTCAGGGAACGAGCAGTACTTC,CASSFSSGNEQYF,TRBV5-6,-,-,TRBJ2-7
TGTGCCAGCAGCGCGAACAGGGGAGGTCTTTACGGCTACACCTTC,CASSANRGGLYGYTF,TRBV13,TRBD1,-,TRBJ1-2
TGTGCCAGCAGTGTCGGACAGTATGGCTACACCTTC,CASSVGQYGYTF,TRBV28,-,few,TRBJ1-2
TGTGCCAGCTCACCGGGGAGGGGGATCGAGACCCAGTACTTC,CASSPGRGIETQYF,TRBV18,-,-,TRBJ2-5
TGCGCCAGCAGACGAACCGCGGGCACTGAAGCTTTCTTT,CASRRTAGTEAFF,TRBV4-1,-,-,TRBJ1-1
TGTGCCAGCAGCTTTCCGGACAGTTCAGAAAAACTGTTTTTT,CASSFPDSSEKLFF,TRBV7-9,-,-,TRBJ1-4